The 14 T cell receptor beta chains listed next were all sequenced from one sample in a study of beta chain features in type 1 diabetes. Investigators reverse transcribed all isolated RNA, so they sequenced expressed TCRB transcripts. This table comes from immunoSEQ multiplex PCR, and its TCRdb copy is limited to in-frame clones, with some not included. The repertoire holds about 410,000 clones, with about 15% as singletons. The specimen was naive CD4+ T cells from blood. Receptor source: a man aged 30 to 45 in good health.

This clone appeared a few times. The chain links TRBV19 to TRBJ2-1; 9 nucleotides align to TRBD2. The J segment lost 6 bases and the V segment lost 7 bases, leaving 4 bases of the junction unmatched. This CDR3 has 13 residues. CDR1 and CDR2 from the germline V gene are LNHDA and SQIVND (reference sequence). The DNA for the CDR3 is TGTGCCAGTATGCTAGCGGGAAGCAATGAGCAGTTCTTC. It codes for CASMLAGSNEQFF.

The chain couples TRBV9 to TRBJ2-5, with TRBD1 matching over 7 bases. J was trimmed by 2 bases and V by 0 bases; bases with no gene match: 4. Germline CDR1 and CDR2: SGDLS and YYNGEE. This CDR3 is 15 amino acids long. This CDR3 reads CASSVEGAPQETQYF. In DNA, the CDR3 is TGTGCCAGCAGCGTAGAGGGGGCGCCGCAAGAGACCCAGTACTTC. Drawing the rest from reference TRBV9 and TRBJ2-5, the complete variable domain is DSGVTQTPKHLITATGQRVTLRCSPRSGDLSVYWYQQSLDQGLQFLIQYYNGEERAKGNILERFSAQQFPDLHSELNLSSLELGDSALYFCASSVEGAPQETQYFGPGTRLLVL.

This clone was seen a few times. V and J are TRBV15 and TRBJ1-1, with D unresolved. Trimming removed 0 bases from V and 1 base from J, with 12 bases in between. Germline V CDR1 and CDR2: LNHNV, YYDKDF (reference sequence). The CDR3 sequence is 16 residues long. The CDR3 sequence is CATSRDGGRGNTEAFF. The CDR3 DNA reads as TGTGCCACCAGCAGAGATGGTGGTCGGGGGAACACTGAAGCTTTCTTT.

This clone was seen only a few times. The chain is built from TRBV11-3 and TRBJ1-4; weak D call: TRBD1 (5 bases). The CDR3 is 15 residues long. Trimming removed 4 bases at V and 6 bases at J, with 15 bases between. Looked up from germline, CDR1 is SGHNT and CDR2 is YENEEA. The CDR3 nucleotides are TGTGCCAGCAGCTACCGGGACCCTCAGGATGAAAAACTGTTTTTT. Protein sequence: CASSYRDPQDEKLFF.

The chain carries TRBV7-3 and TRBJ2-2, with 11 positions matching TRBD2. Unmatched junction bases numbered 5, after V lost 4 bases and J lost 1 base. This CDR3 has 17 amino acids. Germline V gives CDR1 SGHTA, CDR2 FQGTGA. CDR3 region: CASSSTLAGGNTGELFF. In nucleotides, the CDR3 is TGTGCCAGCAGCTCGACCCTAGCGGGAGGGAACACCGGGGAGCTGTTTTTT.

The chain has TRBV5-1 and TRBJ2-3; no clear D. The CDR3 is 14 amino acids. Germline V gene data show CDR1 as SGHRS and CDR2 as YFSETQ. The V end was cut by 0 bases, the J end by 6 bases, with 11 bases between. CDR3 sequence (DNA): TGCGCCAGCAGCTTGGAGGGCCCCCAGGATACGCAGTATTTT. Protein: CASSLEGPQDTQYF.

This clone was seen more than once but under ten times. The CDR3 DNA follows: TGTGCCACCCCAAGGGGTACTAGCGGGAGGGAGCACGAGCAGTACGTC. Amino acids: CATPRGTSGREHEQYV. The chain carries TRBV27 and TRBJ2-7; 13 bases are shared with TRBD2. Trimming took 10 bases from V and 5 from J; bases not matched to a gene: 14. Germline CDR1 and CDR2: MNHEY and SMNVEV (reference sequence). The CDR3 runs to 16 residues.

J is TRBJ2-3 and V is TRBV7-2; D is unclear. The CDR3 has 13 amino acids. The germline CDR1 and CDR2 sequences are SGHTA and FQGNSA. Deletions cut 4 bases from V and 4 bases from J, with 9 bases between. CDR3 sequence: CASSSLFADTQYF. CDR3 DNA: TGTGCCAGCAGCTCCCTTTTCGCAGATACGCAGTATTTT.

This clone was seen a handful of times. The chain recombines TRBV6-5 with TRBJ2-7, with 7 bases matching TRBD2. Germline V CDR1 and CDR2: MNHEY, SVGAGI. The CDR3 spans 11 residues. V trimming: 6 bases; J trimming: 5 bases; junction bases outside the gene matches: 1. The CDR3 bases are TGTGCCAGCAGCCGGGGGGACGAGCAGTACTTC. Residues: CASSRGDEQYF.

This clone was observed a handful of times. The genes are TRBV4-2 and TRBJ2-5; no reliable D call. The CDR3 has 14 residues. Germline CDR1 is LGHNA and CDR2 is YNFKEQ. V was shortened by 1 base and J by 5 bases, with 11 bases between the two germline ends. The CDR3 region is CASSQVWRLETQYF. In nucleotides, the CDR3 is TGTGCCAGCAGCCAAGTTTGGCGGCTGGAGACCCAGTACTTC.

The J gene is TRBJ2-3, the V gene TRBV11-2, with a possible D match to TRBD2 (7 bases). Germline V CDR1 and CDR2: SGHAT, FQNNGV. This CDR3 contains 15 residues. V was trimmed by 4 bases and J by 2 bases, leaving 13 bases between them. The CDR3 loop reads CASSSLGGATDTQYF. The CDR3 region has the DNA TGTGCCAGCAGCTCCCTTGGGGGGGCCACAGATACGCAGTATTTT.

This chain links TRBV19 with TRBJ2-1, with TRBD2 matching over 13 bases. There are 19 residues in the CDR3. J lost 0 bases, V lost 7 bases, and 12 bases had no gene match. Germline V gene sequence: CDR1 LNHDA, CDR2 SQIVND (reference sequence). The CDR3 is CASTSGLAGASSSYNEQFF. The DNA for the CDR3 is TGTGCCAGTACCTCAGGACTAGCGGGGGCGTCTAGCTCCTACAATGAGCAGTTCTTC.

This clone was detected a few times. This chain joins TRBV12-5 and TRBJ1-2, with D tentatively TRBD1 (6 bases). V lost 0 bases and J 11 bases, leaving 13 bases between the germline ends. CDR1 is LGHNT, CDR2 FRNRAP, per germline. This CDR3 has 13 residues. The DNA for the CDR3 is TGTGCTAGTGGTTTGGTACCAGGGGAGTGGTACACCTTC. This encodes CASGLVPGEWYTF.

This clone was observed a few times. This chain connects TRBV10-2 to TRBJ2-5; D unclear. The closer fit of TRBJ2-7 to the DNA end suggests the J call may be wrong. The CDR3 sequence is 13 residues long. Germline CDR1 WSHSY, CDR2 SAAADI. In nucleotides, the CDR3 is TGCGCCAGCAGTGAGCAGTGGTCCTACGAGCAGTACTTC. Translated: CASSEQWSYEQYF.